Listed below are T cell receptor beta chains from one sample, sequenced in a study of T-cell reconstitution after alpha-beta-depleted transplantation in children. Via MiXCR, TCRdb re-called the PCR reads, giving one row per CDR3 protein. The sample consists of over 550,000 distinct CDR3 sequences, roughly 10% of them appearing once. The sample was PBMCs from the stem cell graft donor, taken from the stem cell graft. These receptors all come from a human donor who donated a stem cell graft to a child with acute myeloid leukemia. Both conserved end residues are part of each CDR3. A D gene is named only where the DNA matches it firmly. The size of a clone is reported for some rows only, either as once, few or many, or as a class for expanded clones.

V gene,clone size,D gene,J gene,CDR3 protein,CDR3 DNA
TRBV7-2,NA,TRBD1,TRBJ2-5,CASSHRGRTQETQYF,TGTGCCAGCAGCCACAGGGGGCGGACCCAAGAGACCCAGTACTTC
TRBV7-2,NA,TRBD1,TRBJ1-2,CASSLQGAKPYGYTF,TGTGCCAGCAGCTTACAGGGGGCGAAACCCTATGGCTACACCTTC
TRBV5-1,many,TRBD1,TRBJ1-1,CASSLPGQGTEAFF,TGCGCCAGCAGCTTACCGGGACAGGGGACTGAAGCTTTCTTT
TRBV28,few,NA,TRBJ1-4,CASSPSGTTNEKLFF,TGTGCCAGCAGTCCGTCGGGTACGACTAATGAAAAACTGTTTTTT
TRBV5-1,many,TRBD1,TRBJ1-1,CASSLVGQGNTEAFF,TGCGCCAGCAGCTTGGTGGGACAGGGGAACACTGAAGCTTTCTTT
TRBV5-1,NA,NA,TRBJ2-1,CASSLLRRGSYNEQFF,TGCGCCAGCAGCTTGTTGCGGCGGGGTTCCTACAATGAGCAGTTCTTC
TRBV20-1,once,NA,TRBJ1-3,CSARGMGNTIYF,TGCAGTGCTAGAGGCATGGGTAACACCATATATTTT
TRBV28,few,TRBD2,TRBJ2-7,CASSLLLAGGNYEQYF,TGTGCCAGCAGTTTATTACTAGCGGGGGGGAACTACGAGCAGTACTTC
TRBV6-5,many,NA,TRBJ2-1,CASNLGGGPEQFF,TGTGCCAGCAATCTAGGGGGGGGCCCTGAGCAGTTCTTC
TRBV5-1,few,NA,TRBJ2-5,CASSLRGGYQETQYF,TGCGCCAGCAGCTTGAGGGGGGGGTACCAAGAGACCCAGTACTTC
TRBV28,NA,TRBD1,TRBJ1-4,CASSPPGQGFEKLFF,TGTGCCAGCAGTCCACCGGGACAGGGATTCGAAAAACTGTTTTTT
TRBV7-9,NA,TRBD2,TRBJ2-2,CASTRAGVPGELFF,TGTGCCAGCACCCGAGCGGGAGTCCCCGGGGAGCTGTTTTTT
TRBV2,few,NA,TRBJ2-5,CATIALATQYF,TGTGCCACGATCGCCCTAGCGACCCAGTACTTC
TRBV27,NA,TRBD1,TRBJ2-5,CASSQDRRRQETQYF,TGTGCCAGCAGTCAGGACAGGCGGCGCCAAGAGACCCAGTACTTC
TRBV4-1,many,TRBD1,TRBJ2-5,CASSQDQTGGWETQYF,TGCGCCAGCAGCCAAGACCAGACAGGGGGCTGGGAGACCCAGTACTTC
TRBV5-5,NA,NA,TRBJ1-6,CASSPGGRGSNSPLHF,TGTGCCAGCAGCCCCGGTGGCCGAGGGAGTAATTCACCCCTCCACTTT
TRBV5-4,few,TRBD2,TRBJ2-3,CASSFGGRNTDTQYF,TGTGCCAGCAGCTTCGGCGGGAGGAATACAGATACGCAGTATTTT
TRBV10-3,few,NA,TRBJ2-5,CAISAREREETQYF,TGTGCCATCAGCGCCAGGGAGCGGGAAGAGACCCAGTACTTC
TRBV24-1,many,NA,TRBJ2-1,CATLGAQSNEQFF,TGTGCCACCCTTGGGGCCCAGTCCAATGAGCAGTTCTTC
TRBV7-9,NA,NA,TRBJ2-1,CASSLAKGDEQFF,TGTGCCAGCAGCTTAGCAAAGGGGGATGAGCAGTTCTTC
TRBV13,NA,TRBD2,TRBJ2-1,CASSTRTSGRGNEQFF,TGTGCCAGCAGCACAAGGACTAGCGGGAGGGGCAATGAGCAGTTCTTC
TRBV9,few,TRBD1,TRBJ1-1,CASSVRTGPNTEAFF,TGTGCCAGCAGCGTCCGGACAGGTCCGAACACTGAAGCTTTCTTT
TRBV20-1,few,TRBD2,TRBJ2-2,CSARDLRGSTGELFF,TGCAGTGCTAGAGATTTGCGGGGGAGCACCGGGGAGCTGTTTTTT
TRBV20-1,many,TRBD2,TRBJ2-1,CSARGGTYNEQFF,TGCAGTGCCCGCGGGGGGACCTACAATGAGCAGTTCTTC
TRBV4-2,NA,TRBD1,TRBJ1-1,CASSRAGQGGGFNTEAFF,TGTGCCAGCAGCCGAGCTGGACAGGGAGGAGGTTTCAACACTGAAGCTTTCTTT
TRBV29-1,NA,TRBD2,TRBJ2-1,CGRREPLNEQFF,TGCGGAAGGCGGGAGCCCCTCAATGAGCAGTTCTTC
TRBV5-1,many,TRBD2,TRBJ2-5,CASSPEPGLATSGTQYF,TGCGCCAGCAGCCCCGAACCGGGACTAGCGACCTCCGGGACCCAGTACTTC
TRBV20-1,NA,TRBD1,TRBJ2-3,CSATSRGLDSTDTQYF,TGCAGTGCTACAAGTAGGGGGCTAGACAGCACAGATACGCAGTATTTT
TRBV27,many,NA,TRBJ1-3,CASPNRNTIYF,TGTGCCAGCCCTAATAGAAACACCATATATTTT
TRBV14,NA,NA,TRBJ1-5,CASSQDHGPQHF,TGTGCCAGCAGCCAAGACCATGGGCCCCAGCATTTT
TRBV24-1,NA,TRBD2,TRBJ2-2,CATGASGGTGALFF,TGTGCCACCGGAGCTAGCGGAGGCACCGGGGCGCTGTTTTTT
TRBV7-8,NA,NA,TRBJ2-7,CASSPWGGAGEQYF,TGTGCCAGCAGCCCATGGGGGGGCGCGGGCGAGCAGTACTTC
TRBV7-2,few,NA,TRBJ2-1,CASSPTAGDNEQFF,TGTGCCAGCAGCCCGACGGCAGGGGACAATGAGCAGTTCTTC
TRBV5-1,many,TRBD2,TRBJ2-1,CASSLTGSGRYEQFF,TGCGCCAGCAGCTTAACAGGTAGCGGGAGGTATGAGCAGTTCTTC
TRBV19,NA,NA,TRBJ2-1,CASSWLAANEQFF,TGTGCCAGTAGTTGGTTAGCAGCGAATGAGCAGTTCTTC
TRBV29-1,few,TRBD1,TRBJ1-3,CSVDGTASGNTIYF,TGCAGCGTTGACGGGACAGCCTCTGGAAACACCATATATTTT
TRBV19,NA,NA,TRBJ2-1,CATGTPQGQFF,TGTGCCACAGGGACCCCTCAGGGGCAGTTCTTC
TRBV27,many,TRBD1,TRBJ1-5,CASSRGQGYQPQHF,TGTGCCAGCAGTCGCGGACAGGGTTATCAGCCCCAGCATTTT